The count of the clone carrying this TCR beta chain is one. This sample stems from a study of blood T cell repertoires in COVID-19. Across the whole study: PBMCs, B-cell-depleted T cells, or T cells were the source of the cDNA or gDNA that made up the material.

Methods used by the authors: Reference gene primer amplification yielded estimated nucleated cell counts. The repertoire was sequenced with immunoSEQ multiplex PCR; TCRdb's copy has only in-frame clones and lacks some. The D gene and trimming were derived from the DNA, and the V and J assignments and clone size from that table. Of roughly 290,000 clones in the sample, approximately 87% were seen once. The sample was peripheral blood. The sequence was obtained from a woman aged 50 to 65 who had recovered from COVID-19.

The CDR3 is CASSPTSGTYTGELFF. DNA of the CDR3: TGCGCCAGCAGCCCGACTAGCGGGACCTACACCGGGGAGCTGTTTTTT. This rearrangement joins TRBV10-1 to TRBJ2-2; 11 positions match TRBD2. After removal of 6 bases from V and 3 bases from J, the junction contained 6 bases not matched to a gene. The germline CDR1 and CDR2 sequences are WNHNN and SYGVQD (reference sequence). This CDR3 is 16 amino acids long.